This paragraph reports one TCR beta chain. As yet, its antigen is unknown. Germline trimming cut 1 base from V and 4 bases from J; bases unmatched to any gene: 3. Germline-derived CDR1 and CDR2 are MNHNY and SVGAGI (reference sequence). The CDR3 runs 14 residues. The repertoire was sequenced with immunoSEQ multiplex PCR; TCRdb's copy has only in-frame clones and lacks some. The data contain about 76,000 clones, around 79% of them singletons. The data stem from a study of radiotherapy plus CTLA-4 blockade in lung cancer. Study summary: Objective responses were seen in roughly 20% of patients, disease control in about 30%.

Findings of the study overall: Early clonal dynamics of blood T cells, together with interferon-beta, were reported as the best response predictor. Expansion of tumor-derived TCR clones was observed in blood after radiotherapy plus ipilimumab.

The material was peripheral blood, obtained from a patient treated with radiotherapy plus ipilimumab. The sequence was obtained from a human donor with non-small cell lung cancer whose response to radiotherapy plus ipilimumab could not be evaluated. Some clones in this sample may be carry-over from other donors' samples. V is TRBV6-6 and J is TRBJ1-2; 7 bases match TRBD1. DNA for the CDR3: TGTGCCAGCAGTTACTTGCAGGGGGTCTATGGCTACACCTTC. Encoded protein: CASSYLQGVYGYTF.